This TCR beta chain was captured in a study of shared clonotypes between healthy human individuals. Concerning this clone: The antigen remains unidentified.

Sequencing was at deep level. Per the study methods: For the immunoSEQ data, sequences were junction-only without quality scores, so filtering differed. Here immunoSEQ multiplex PCR was the method, and the copy in TCRdb shows in-frame clones only, minus some. That table is the source of V, J and clone size, and D and trimming were worked out from the DNA. The profile shows some 2 million clones, 90% to 95% of them singletons. This CDR3 is 13 amino acids long. V dropped 5 bases and J dropped 6 bases, with 11 bases sitting between them. Germline assignment: CDR1 MNHEY and CDR2 SVGAGI. General study points: Apart from blood, nothing was sampled; tissue repertoires likely differ.

The chain couples TRBV6-5 to TRBJ1-5, with D unclear. The sequence was collected from a man between 18 and 29 years old in good health. Material for sequencing was naive CD4+ T cells sorted from blood. The subset: CD45RA+ positively selected. The CDR3 loop reads CASSPFGSQPQHF. CDR3 nucleotide sequence: TGTGCCAGCAGTCCATTCGGGAGTCAGCCCCAGCATTTT.